The present T cell receptor (beta chain) was sequenced within a study of Graves' ophthalmopathy and Graves' hyperthyroidism. Overall study results and limits: Blood repertoires reportedly contained most expanded thyroid clonotypes above 0.001 frequency. The model forecast ophthalmopathy progression, reaching roughly 71% sensitivity and approximately 72% specificity.

The germline V and J ends were trimmed by 5 bases and 9 bases, with 13 bases remaining between them. This CDR3 is built from 12 residues. Amplification targeted the TCR beta CDR3 regions, with RNA transcripts as the source material. A first-round RT-PCR used HTBI primers, followed by a second-round multiplex PCR. TCRdb analysed the multiplex PCR reads with MiXCR anew, one entry per CDR3 protein. The profile shows 560,000 or so distinct CDR3 sequences, about 35% of them singletons. This clonotype was seen at least ten times. Its antigen is unidentified. Aged 18 to 65, hyperthyroidism patients had been newly diagnosed, with under 2 months' duration. Thyroid ultrasound, orbital computed tomography, TRAb, serum thyroxine and clinical symptoms formed the basis of diagnosis.

The receptor was derived from an adult man with Graves' hyperthyroidism. The chain combines TRBV12-3 or TRBV12-4 with TRBJ1-2; D call uncertain. The sample consisted of peripheral blood or thyroid tissue (not recorded which). CDR3 DNA: TGTGCCAGCAGTGCACGGGCAGAGAGCTACACCTTC. Translated: CASSARAESYTF.